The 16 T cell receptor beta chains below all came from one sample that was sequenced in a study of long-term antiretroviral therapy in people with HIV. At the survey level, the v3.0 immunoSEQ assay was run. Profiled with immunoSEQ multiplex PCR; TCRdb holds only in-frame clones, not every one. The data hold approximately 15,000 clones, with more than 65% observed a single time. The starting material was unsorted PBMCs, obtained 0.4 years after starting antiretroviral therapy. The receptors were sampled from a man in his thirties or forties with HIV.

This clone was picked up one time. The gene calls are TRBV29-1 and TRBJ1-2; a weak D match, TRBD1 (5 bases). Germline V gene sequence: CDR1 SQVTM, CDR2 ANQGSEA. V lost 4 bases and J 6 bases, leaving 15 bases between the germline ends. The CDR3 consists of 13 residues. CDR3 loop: CSVVGPGRDGYTF. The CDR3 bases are TGCAGCGTTGTCGGCCCGGGGCGTGATGGCTACACCTTC.

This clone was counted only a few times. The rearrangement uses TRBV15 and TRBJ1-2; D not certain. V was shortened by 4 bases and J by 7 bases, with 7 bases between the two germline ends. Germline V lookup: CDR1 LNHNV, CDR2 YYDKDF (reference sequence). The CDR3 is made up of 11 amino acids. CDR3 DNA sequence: TGTGCCACCAGCACTCGTAGTGGCTACACCTTC. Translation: CATSTRSGYTF.

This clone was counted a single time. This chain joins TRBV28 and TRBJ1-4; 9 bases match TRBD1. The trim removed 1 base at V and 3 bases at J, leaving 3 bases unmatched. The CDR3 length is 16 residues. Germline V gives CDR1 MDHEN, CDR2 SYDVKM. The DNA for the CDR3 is TGTGCCAGCAGTTTATTACAGGGGGCGGCTAATGAAAAACTGTTTTTT. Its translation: CASSLLQGAANEKLFF.

The chain's CDR3 is CASRGQVNTGELFF. CDR3 DNA: TGTGCCAGCAGAGGACAGGTGAACACCGGGGAGCTGTTTTTT. The chain links TRBV2 to TRBJ2-2; 7 bases fit TRBD1. With 6 bases clipped from V and 1 base from J, the junction kept 2 bases outside the gene matches. Per germline, CDR1 SNHLY and CDR2 FYNNEI. CDR3 size: 14 residues.

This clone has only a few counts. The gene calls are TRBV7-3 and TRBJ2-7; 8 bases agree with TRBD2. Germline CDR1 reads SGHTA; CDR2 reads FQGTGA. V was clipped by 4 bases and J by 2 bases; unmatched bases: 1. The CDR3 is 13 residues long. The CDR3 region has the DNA TGTGCCAGCAGCTCCGGGGGGGCCTACGAGCAGTACTTC. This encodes CASSSGGAYEQYF.

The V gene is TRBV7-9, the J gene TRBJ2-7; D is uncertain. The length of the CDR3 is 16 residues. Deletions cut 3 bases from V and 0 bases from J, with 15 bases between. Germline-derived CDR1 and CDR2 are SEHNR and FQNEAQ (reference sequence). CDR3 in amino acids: CASSFRRDYSSYEQYF. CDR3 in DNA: TGTGCCAGCAGCTTCCGCCGCGATTATAGCTCCTACGAGCAGTACTTC. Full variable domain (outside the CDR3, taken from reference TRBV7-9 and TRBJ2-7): DTGVSQNPRHKITKRGQNVTFRCDPISEHNRLYWYRQTLGQGPEFLTYFQNEAQLEKSRLLSDRFSAERPKGSFSTLEIQRTEQGDSAMYLCASSFRRDYSSYEQYFGPGTRLTVT.

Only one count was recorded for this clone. The CDR3 coding sequence is TGTGCCAGCCTACCAGGTCACACTGAAGCTTTCTTT. This sequence encodes CASLPGHTEAFF. V is TRBV21-1 and J is TRBJ1-1; whether TRBD1, the table's D call, matches the DNA was not checked. TRBV21-1 is recorded as a pseudogene. The CDR3 loop spans 12 amino acids.

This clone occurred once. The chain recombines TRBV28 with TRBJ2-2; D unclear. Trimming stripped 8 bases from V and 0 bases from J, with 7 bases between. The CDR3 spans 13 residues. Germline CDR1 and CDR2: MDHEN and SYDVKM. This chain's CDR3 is CASSQTNTGELFF. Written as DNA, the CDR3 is TGTGCCAGCTCACAGACGAACACCGGGGAGCTGTTTTTT.

The CDR3 loop is CASSFPGMNTEAFF. The CDR3 DNA sequence: TGTGCCAGCAGTTTCCCGGGGATGAACACTGAAGCTTTCTTT. The V gene is TRBV28, the J gene TRBJ1-1; D is unclear. The ends were cut back, 3 bases at V and 0 bases at J, with 8 bases in the middle. Germline lookup yields CDR1 MDHEN and CDR2 SYDVKM. The CDR3 is 14 amino acids.

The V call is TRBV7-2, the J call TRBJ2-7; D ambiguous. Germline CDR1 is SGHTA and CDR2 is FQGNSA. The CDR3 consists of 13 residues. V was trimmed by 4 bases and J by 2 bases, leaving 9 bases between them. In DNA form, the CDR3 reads TGTGCCAGCAGCTCCGGGTCTCCCTACGAGCAGTACTTC. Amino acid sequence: CASSSGSPYEQYF.

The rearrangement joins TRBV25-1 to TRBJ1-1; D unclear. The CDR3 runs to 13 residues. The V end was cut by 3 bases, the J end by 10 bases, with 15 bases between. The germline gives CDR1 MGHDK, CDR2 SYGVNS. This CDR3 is CASSDQPGAPAFF. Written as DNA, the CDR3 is TGTGCCAGCAGTGACCAGCCGGGAGCCCCAGCTTTCTTT. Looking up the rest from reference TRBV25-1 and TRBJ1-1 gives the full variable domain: EADIYQTPRYLVIGTGKKITLECSQTMGHDKMYWYQQDPGMELHLIHYSYGVNSTEKGDLSSESTVSRIRTEHFPLTLESARPSHTSQYLCASSDQPGAPAFFGQGTRLTVV.

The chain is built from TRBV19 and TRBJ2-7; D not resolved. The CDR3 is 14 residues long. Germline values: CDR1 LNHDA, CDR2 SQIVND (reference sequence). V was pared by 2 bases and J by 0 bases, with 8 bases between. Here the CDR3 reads CASSIRKSSYEQYF. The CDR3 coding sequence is TGTGCCAGTAGTATACGCAAGAGCTCCTACGAGCAGTACTTC.

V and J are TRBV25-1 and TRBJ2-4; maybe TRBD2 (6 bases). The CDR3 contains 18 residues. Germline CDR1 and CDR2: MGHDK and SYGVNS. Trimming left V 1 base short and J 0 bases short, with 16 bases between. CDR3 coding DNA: TGTGCCAGCAGTGAATGGGGTGTGGGGACTCTAGCCAAAAACATTCAGTACTTC. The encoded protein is CASSEWGVGTLAKNIQYF.

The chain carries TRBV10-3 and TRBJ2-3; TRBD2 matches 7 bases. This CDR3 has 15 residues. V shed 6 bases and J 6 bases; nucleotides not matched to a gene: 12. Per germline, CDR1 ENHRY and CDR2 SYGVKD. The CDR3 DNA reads TGTGCCATCAGCGGTTCATTGGACGGGGGGGATACGCAGTATTTT. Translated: CAISGSLDGGDTQYF.

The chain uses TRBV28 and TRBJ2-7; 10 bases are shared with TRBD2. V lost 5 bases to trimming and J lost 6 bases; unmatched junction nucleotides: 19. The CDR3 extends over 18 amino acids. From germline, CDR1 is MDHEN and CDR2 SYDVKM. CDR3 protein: CASSRPSGSIRRASEQYF. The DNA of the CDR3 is TGTGCCAGCAGTAGGCCTAGCGGGAGTATCCGTCGGGCTTCCGAGCAGTACTTC.

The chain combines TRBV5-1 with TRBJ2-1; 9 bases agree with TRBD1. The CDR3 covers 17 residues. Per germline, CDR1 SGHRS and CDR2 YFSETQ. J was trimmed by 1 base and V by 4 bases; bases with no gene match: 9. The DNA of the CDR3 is TGCGCCAGCAGCAGGGGGGAACAGGGGGCGTCCTACAATGAGCAGTTCTTC. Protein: CASSRGEQGASYNEQFF. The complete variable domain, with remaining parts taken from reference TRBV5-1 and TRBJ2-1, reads KAGVTQTPRYLIKTRGQQVTLSCSPISGHRSVSWYQQTPGQGLQFLFEYFSETQRNKGNFPGRFSGRQFSNSRSEMNVSTLELGDSALYLCASSRGEQGASYNEQFFGPGTRLTVL.